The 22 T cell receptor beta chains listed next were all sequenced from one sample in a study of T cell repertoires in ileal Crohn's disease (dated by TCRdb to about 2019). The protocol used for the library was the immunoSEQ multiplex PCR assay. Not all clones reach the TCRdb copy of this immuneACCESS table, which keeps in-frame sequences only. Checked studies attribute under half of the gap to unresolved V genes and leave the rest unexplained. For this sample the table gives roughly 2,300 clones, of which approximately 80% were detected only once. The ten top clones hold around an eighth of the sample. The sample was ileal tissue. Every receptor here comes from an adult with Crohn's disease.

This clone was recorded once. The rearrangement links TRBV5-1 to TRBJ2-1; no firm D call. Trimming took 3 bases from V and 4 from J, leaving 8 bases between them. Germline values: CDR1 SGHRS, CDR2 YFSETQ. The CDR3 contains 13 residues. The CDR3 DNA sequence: TGCGCCAGCAGCTCGGAGACTTACAATGAGCAGTTCTTC. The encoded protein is CASSSETYNEQFF.

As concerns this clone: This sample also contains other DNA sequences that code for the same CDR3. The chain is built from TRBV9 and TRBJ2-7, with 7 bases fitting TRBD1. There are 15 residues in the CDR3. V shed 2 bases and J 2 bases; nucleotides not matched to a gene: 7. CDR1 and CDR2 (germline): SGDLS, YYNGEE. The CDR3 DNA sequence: TGTGCCAGCAGCGTCGATGGGACAGAGACCTACGAGCAGTACTTC. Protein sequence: CASSVDGTETYEQYF.

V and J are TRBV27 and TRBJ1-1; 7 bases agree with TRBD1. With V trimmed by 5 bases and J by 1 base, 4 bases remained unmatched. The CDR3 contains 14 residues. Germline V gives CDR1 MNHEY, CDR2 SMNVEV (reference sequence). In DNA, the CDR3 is TGTGCCAGCAGTCCCAGGGGGTGGAACACTGAAGCTTTCTTT. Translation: CASSPRGWNTEAFF.

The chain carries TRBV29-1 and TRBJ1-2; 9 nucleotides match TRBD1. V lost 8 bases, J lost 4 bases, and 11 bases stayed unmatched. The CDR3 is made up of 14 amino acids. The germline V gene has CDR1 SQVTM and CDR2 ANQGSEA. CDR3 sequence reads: CSIKQGAPGYGYTF. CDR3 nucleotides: TGCAGCATAAAACAGGGGGCGCCGGGCTATGGCTACACCTTC.

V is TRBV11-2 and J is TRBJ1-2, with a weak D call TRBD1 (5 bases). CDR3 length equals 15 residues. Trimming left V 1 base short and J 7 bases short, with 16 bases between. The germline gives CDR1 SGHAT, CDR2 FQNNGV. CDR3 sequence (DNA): TGTGCCAGCAGCTTAGTAGAGGCCGGGGGAAGTGGCTACACCTTC. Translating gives CASSLVEAGGSGYTF.

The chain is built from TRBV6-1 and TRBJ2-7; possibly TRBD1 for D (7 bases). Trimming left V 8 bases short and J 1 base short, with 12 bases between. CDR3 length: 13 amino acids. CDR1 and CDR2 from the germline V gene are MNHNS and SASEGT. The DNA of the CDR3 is TGTGCCAGCCTATCAGGGGGGTCCTACGAGCAGTACTTC. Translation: CASLSGGSYEQYF.

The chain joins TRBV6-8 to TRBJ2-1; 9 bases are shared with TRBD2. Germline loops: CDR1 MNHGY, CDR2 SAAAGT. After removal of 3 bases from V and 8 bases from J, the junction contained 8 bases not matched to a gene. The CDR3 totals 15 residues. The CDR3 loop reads CASSYNVAGEDEQFF. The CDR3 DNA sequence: TGTGCCAGCAGTTATAATGTAGCGGGAGAAGATGAGCAGTTCTTC.

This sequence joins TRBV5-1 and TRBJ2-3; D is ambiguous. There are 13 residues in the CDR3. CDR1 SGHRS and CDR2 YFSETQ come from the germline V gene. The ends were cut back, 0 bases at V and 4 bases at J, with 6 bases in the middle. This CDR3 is CASSLAFADTQYF. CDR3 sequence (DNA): TGCGCCAGCAGCTTGGCCTTTGCAGATACGCAGTATTTT.

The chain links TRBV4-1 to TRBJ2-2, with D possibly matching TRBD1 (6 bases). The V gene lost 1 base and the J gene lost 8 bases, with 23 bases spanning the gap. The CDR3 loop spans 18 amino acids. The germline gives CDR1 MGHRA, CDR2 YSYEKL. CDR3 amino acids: CASSQALGQTTTGGELFF. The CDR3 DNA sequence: TGCGCCAGCAGCCAAGCCCTCGGACAGACGACTACTGGAGGGGAGCTGTTTTTT.

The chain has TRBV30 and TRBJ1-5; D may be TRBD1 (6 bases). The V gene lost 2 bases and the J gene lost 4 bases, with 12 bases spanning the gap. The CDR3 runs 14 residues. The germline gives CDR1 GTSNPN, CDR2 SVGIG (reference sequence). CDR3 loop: CAWSWGGGNQPQHF. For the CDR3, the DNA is TGTGCCTGGAGTTGGGGAGGGGGGAATCAGCCCCAGCATTTT.

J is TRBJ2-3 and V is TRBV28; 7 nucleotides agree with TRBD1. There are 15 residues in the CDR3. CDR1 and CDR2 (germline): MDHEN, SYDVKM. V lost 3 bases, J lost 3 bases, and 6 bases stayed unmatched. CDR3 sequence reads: CASSFGTESTDTQYF. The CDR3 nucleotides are TGTGCCAGCAGTTTTGGGACAGAGTCGACAGATACGCAGTATTTT.

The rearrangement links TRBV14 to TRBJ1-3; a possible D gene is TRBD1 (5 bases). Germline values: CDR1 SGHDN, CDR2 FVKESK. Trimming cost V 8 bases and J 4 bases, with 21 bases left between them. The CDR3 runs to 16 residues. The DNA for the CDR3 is TGTGCCAGCGACAACCCTCGCGCGGGGCGCGGAAACACCATATATTTT. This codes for CASDNPRAGRGNTIYF. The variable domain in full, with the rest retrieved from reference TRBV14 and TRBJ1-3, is EAGVTQFPSHSVIEKGQTVTLRCDPISGHDNLYWYRRVMGKEIKFLLHFVKESKQDESGMPNNRFLAERTGGTYSTLKVQPAELEDSGVYFCASDNPRAGRGNTIYFGEGSWLTVV.

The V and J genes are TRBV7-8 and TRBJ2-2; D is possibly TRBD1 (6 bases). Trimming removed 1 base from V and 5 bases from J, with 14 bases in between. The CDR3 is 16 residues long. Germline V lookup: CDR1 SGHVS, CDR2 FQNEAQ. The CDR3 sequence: CASSLEGAGVTGELFF. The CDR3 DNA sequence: TGTGCCAGCAGCTTAGAAGGGGCAGGGGTAACCGGGGAGCTGTTTTTT.

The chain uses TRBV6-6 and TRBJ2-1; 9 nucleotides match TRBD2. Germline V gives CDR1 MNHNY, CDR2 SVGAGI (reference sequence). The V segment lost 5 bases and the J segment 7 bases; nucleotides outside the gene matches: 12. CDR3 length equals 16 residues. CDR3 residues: CASSTISGGYKNEQFF. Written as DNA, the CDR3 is TGTGCCAGCAGTACCATTAGCGGGGGATATAAGAATGAGCAGTTCTTC.

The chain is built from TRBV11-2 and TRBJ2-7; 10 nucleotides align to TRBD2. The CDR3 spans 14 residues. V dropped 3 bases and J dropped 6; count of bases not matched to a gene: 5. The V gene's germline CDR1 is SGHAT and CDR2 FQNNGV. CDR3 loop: CASSFPSGSREQYF. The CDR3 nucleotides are TGTGCCAGCAGCTTCCCTAGCGGGAGTCGCGAGCAGTACTTC.

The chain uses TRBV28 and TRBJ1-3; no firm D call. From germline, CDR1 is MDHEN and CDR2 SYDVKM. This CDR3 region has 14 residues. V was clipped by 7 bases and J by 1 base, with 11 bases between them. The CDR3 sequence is CASNSRMSGNTIYF. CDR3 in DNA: TGTGCCAGCAATTCGAGGATGTCTGGAAACACCATATATTTT.

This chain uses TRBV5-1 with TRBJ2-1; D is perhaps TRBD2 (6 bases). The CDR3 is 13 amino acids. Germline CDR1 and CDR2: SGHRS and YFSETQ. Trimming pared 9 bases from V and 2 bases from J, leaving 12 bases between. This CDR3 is CATAGGTYNEQFF. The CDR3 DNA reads TGCGCCACTGCCGGGGGTACCTACAATGAGCAGTTCTTC.

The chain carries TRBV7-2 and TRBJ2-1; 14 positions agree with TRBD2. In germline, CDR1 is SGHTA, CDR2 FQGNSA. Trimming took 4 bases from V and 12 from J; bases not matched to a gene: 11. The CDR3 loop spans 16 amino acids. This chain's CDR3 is CASSSGLAGVAGGQFF. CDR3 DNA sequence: TGTGCCAGCAGCTCGGGACTAGCGGGGGTGGCGGGTGGGCAGTTCTTC.

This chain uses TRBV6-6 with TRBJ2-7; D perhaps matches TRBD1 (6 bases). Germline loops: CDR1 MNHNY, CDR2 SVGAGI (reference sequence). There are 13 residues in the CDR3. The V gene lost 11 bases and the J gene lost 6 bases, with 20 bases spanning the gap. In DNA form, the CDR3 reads TGTGCCGGTCACAGGGATATTGGGTCCGAGCAGTACTTC. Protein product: CAGHRDIGSEQYF.

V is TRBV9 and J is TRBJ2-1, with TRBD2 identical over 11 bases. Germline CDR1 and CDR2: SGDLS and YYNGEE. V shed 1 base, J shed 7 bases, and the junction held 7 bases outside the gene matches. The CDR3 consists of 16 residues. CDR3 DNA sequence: TGTGCCAGCAGCGTAAGTAGCGGGAGGGCTCCGAATGAGCAGTTCTTC. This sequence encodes CASSVSSGRAPNEQFF.

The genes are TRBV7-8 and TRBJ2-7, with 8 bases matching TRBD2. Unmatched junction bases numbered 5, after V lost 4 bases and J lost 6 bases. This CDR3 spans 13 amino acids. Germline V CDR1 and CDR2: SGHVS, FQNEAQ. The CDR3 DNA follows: TGTGCCAGCAGCTCAGCGGGGGCCCGCGAGCAGTACTTC. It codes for CASSSAGAREQYF.

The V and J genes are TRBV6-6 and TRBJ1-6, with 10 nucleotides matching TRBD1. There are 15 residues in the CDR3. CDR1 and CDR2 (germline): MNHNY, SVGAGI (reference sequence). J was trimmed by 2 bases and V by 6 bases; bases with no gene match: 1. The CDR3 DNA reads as TGTGCCAGCAGCGGACAGGGGGCCTATAATTCACCCCTCCACTTT. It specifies CASSGQGAYNSPLHF.